Listed below are T cell receptor beta chains from one sample, sequenced in a study of T cell changes during pregnancy in multiple sclerosis. This table comes from immunoSEQ multiplex PCR, and its TCRdb copy is limited to in-frame clones, with some not included. This sample has about 46,000 clones, with more than 85% found just once. This sample comprised CD8+ T cells from peripheral blood mononuclear cells, obtained in the second trimester of pregnancy. The receptors originated from a female donor with multiple sclerosis, enrolled in a pregnancy study. Each CDR3 is given without its conserved first and last residue.

TRBV27	14	TRBJ2-7	ASSPTGRADSYEQY
TRBV7-3	13	TRBJ2-1	ASSFAGGPQNEQF
TRBV4-3	13	TRBJ1-2	ASSQDRGDDYGYT
TRBV7-7	13	TRBJ2-5	ASSYSGTPEETQY
TRBV19	12	TRBJ1-2	ASSIDPTPYGYT
TRBV4-1	13	TRBJ2-7	ASSQGLAATYEQY
TRBV9	12	TRBJ1-1	ASSPTGGYTEAF
TRBV5-1	13	TRBJ1-6	ASSIGREDNSPLH
TRBV6-5	11	TRBJ1-1	ASRYQGITEAF
TRBV25-1	14	TRBJ1-4	ASGGRDRGFNEKLF
TRBV10-1	15	TRBJ2-5	ASMLGLAGGYQETQY
TRBV7-9	15	TRBJ2-1	ASSPRGAGGPINEQF
TRBV18	15	TRBJ2-4	ASSPNRQDIAKNIQY
TRBV6-4	13	TRBJ2-3	ASSGTSGGPDTQY
TRBV6-6	13	TRBJ1-2	ASSPRGETNYGYT
TRBV7-3	11	TRBJ2-2	ASSQGGAGELF
TRBV7-2	13	TRBJ2-7	ASSLGIGVGYEQY